The 24 T cell receptor beta chains presented below share a single source sample, sequenced in a study of blood T cell repertoires in COVID-19. Assay used: immunoSEQ multiplex PCR; TCRdb lists only in-frame clones, some missing. Of about 180,000 clones in the sample, roughly 88% were seen once. Input material: PBMCs or T cells enriched from blood (not recorded which). Receptor source: a man aged 45 to 65 who had recovered from COVID-19.

This chain uses TRBV7-7 with TRBJ2-5; perhaps TRBD2 as D (6 bases). CDR1 is SSHAT and CDR2 is FNYEAQ in the germline V gene (reference sequence). CDR3 length equals 15 residues. Trimming pared 0 bases from V and 5 bases from J, leaving 13 bases between. CDR3 protein: CASSLAPTSLETQYF. The CDR3 nucleotides are TGTGCCAGCAGCTTAGCTCCGACTAGTTTGGAGACCCAGTACTTC.

The chain has TRBV12-3 or TRBV12-4 and TRBJ2-1; D is unresolved. With 4 bases removed from V and 9 bases from J, the gap between germline ends came to 7 bases. The CDR3 covers 11 residues. CDR3 region: CASSSRGEQFF. CDR3 bases: TGTGCCAGCAGTTCACGAGGTGAGCAGTTCTTC.

This rearrangement joins TRBV25-1 to TRBJ1-6, with 7 nucleotides matching TRBD1. The germline CDR1 and CDR2 sequences are MGHDK and SYGVNS. The CDR3 length is 14 residues. V trimming: 7 bases; J trimming: 4 bases; junction bases outside the gene matches: 4. The CDR3 DNA follows: TGTGCCAGCACTGCGGGACAGTATAATTCACCCCTCCACTTT. Protein sequence: CASTAGQYNSPLHF.

The rearrangement links TRBV6-5 to TRBJ1-5, with 9 bases lining up with TRBD1. With V trimmed by 8 bases and J by 3 bases, 2 bases remained unmatched. Germline V CDR1 and CDR2: MNHEY, SVGAGI. The CDR3 loop spans 13 amino acids. The CDR3 loop reads CASGQGINQPQHF. In nucleotides, the CDR3 is TGTGCCAGCGGACAGGGGATCAATCAGCCCCAGCATTTT.

The V and J genes are TRBV19 and TRBJ1-2; D is possibly TRBD1 (6 bases). Trimming left V 5 bases short and J 2 bases short, with 9 bases between. This CDR3 spans 13 amino acids. The germline gives CDR1 LNHDA, CDR2 SQIVND (reference sequence). CDR3 amino acids: CASSADRNYGYTF. CDR3 nucleotide sequence: TGTGCCAGTAGTGCGGACAGAAACTATGGCTACACCTTC. The full variable domain, in which reference TRBV19 and TRBJ1-2 provide the parts outside the CDR3, is DGGITQSPKYLFRKEGQNVTLSCEQNLNHDAMYWYRQDPGQGLRLIYYSQIVNDFQKGDIAEGYSVSREKKESFPLTVTSAQKNPTAFYLCASSADRNYGYTFGSGTRLTVV.

This clone was found many times. Other DNA sequences in this specimen translate into the identical CDR3. The J gene is TRBJ1-4, the V gene TRBV5-1, with 11 bases lining up with TRBD1. The germline V gene has CDR1 SGHRS and CDR2 YFSETQ. J gave up 8 bases and V 0 bases, and 3 bases lay outside the gene matches. The CDR3 contains 15 residues. CDR3 nucleotides: TGCGCCAGCAGCTTGGCCGGGACAGGGGGAGAAAAACTGTTTTTT. It specifies CASSLAGTGGEKLFF.

The chain is built from TRBV4-1 and TRBJ2-2, with D perhaps TRBD1 (7 bases). Trimming took 0 bases from V and 9 from J, leaving 17 bases between them. This CDR3 is 16 amino acids long. CDR1 is MGHRA, CDR2 YSYEKL, per germline. CDR3 nucleotides: TGCGCCAGCAGCCAAGATCCAGGGGGGCGGGGCCGGGAGCTGTTTTTT. Its translation: CASSQDPGGRGRELFF.

This sequence joins TRBV30 and TRBJ2-7, with a possible D match to TRBD1 (6 bases). The CDR3 covers 12 residues. The germline V gene encodes CDR1 GTSNPN and CDR2 SVGIG (reference sequence). V dropped 3 bases and J dropped 2 bases, with 8 bases sitting between them. The CDR3 sequence: CAWRTGPYEQYF. The CDR3 DNA reads TGTGCCTGGAGAACAGGGCCCTACGAGCAGTACTTC. Complete variable domain (other parts from reference TRBV30 and TRBJ2-7): SQTIHQWPATLVQPVGSPLSLECTVEGTSNPNLYWYRQAAGRGLQLLFYSVGIGQISSEVPQNLSASRPQDRQFILSSKKLLLSDSGFYLCAWRTGPYEQYFGPGTRLTVT.

The V call is TRBV19, the J call TRBJ1-2; TRBD1 might be the D (6 bases). Germline V gene sequence: CDR1 LNHDA, CDR2 SQIVND (reference sequence). V lost 3 bases and J lost 2, with 13 bases in between. This CDR3 is 15 amino acids long. As DNA, the CDR3 is TGTGCCAGTAGTATGGGTGCGGGGGCCAACTATGGCTACACCTTC. Translation: CASSMGAGANYGYTF.

The chain combines TRBV15 with TRBJ2-3; tentative D call: TRBD1 (7 bases). Trimming took off 5 bases at V and 4 bases at J, with 16 bases between the two ends. CDR1 is LNHNV, CDR2 YYDKDF, per germline (reference sequence). CDR3 length: 15 amino acids. The CDR3 region is CATSRDQGGSDTQYF. CDR3 DNA sequence: TGTGCCACCAGCCGGGACCAGGGGGGCTCAGATACGCAGTATTTT.

This clone was found a few times. V gene TRBV24-1 combines with J gene TRBJ1-1, with 7 bases aligning to TRBD1. The V segment lost 3 bases and the J segment 4 bases; nucleotides outside the gene matches: 4. Germline loops: CDR1 KGHDR, CDR2 SFDVKD. The CDR3 loop spans 14 amino acids. The CDR3 coding sequence is TGTGCCACCAGTGATAACAGGGGCGGCACTGAAGCTTTCTTT. Translation gives CATSDNRGGTEAFF.

This clone was seen more than once but under ten times. The sample has other DNA sequences that encode this CDR3 too. The chain joins TRBV7-9 to TRBJ1-1; D not resolved. The V gene lost 0 bases and the J gene lost 1 base, with 6 bases spanning the gap. The germline V gene has CDR1 SEHNR and CDR2 FQNEAQ (reference sequence). The CDR3 consists of 14 residues. CDR3 sequence: CASSLASGNTEAFF. CDR3 nucleotide sequence: TGTGCCAGCAGCTTAGCAAGCGGGAACACTGAAGCTTTCTTT.

The J gene is TRBJ1-3, the V gene TRBV29-1, with D maybe TRBD1 (5 bases). V shed 7 bases and J shed 2 bases, with 12 bases lying between them. The CDR3 runs to 13 residues. Germline assignment: CDR1 SQVTM and CDR2 ANQGSEA. This CDR3 reads CSGRDLAGNTIYF. The CDR3 DNA reads as TGCAGCGGGAGGGACTTGGCTGGAAACACCATATATTTT.

The rearrangement joins TRBV5-5 to TRBJ2-3, with TRBD2 matching over 13 bases. Germline V gene sequence: CDR1 SGHKS, CDR2 YYEKEE (reference sequence). This CDR3 region has 16 residues. V was clipped by 4 bases and J by 5 bases; unmatched bases: 7. This CDR3 reads CASSPGLAGAQDTQYF. CDR3 DNA sequence: TGTGCCAGCAGCCCTGGACTAGCGGGGGCTCAAGATACGCAGTATTTT.

The gene calls are TRBV2 and TRBJ1-4; D gene ambiguous. Germline CDR1 reads SNHLY; CDR2 reads FYNNEI. V was trimmed by 6 bases and J by 2 bases, leaving 13 bases between them. The CDR3 has 15 residues. This chain's CDR3 is CASRVWGETNEKLFF. The CDR3, as DNA: TGTGCCAGCAGGGTCTGGGGAGAGACTAATGAAAAACTGTTTTTT.

The chain couples TRBV6-1 to TRBJ2-3; TRBD2 matches 7 bases. The V and J ends lost 3 bases and 4 bases, in that order; junction bases with no gene match: 10. This CDR3 is built from 16 residues. The germline CDR1 and CDR2 sequences are MNHNS and SASEGT. The CDR3 DNA is TGTGCCAGCAGTGACCCCCTGGGCGGGGGATCAGATACGCAGTATTTT. Translated, it gives CASSDPLGGGSDTQYF.

This chain links TRBV5-1 with TRBJ2-1; weak D call: TRBD2 (6 bases). Germline assignment: CDR1 SGHRS and CDR2 YFSETQ. The V and J ends lost 3 bases and 5 bases respectively, with 15 bases between them. The CDR3 length is 15 residues. In nucleotides, the CDR3 is TGCGCCAGCAGCTCGGGGAGGCTAGCCGACAATGAGCAGTTCTTC. Amino acids: CASSSGRLADNEQFF.

This clone has a single count. The chain uses TRBV3-1 (or the pseudogene TRBV3-2) and TRBJ2-3; D might be TRBD2 (6 bases). V lost 3 bases to trimming and J lost 1 base, with 8 bases between them. There are 14 residues in the CDR3. Germline CDR1 reads LGHDT; CDR2 reads YNNKEL (reference sequence). The CDR3: CASSQGTGTDTQYF. CDR3 DNA sequence: TGTGCCAGCAGCCAGGGGACTGGCACAGATACGCAGTATTTT.

This chain joins TRBV5-5 and TRBJ2-1, with TRBD1 matching over 11 bases. With 2 bases clipped from V and 3 bases from J, the junction kept 7 bases outside the gene matches. CDR1 is SGHKS, CDR2 YYEKEE, per germline (reference sequence). The CDR3 contains 17 residues. The CDR3 bases are TGTGCCAGCAGCTTTTCCTCCGGGACAGGGGGCTACAATGAGCAGTTCTTC. Translating gives CASSFSSGTGGYNEQFF.

This sequence joins TRBV3-1 (or the pseudogene TRBV3-2) and TRBJ2-3; D gene ambiguous. Germline CDR1 reads LGHDT; CDR2 reads YNNKEL (reference sequence). This CDR3 is built from 14 residues. V lost 4 bases, J lost 4 bases, and 12 bases lay in between. The CDR3 DNA follows: TGTGCCAGCAGCCTCCCGGTCCACTCAGATACGCAGTATTTT. Translating it yields CASSLPVHSDTQYF.

The chain recombines TRBV18 with TRBJ2-2; D possibly corresponds to TRBD2 (7 bases). From germline, CDR1 is KGHSH and CDR2 LQKENI. V was cut by 6 bases and J by 8 bases, with 13 bases left in between. This CDR3 contains 13 residues. The CDR3 bases are TGTGCCAGCTCCCCTCGGGGGGCAGGGGAGCTGTTTTTT. Protein sequence: CASSPRGAGELFF.

The genes are TRBV3-1 (or the pseudogene TRBV3-2) and TRBJ2-1; 11 bases line up with TRBD2. Trimming removed 1 base from V and 3 bases from J; junction bases left unmatched: 5. This CDR3 contains 17 residues. Germline V gives CDR1 LGHDT, CDR2 YNNKEL (reference sequence). The CDR3 DNA reads as TGTGCCAGCAGCCAAGGGGCCCTAGCGGGGGGCTACAATGAGCAGTTCTTC. This gives the protein CASSQGALAGGYNEQFF.

This clone was observed a few times. The rearrangement links TRBV19 to TRBJ1-6, with D unclear. There are 13 residues in the CDR3. V lost 6 bases, J lost 10 bases, and 13 bases lay in between. Germline lookup yields CDR1 LNHDA and CDR2 SQIVND (reference sequence). The CDR3 sequence: CASRELQNSPLHF. The CDR3 DNA is TGTGCCAGTAGAGAGCTGCAAAACTCACCCCTCCACTTT.

The J gene is TRBJ2-3, the V gene TRBV6-4, with TRBD2 matching 9 bases. The CDR3 runs to 16 residues. J was trimmed by 2 bases and V by 2 bases; bases with no gene match: 5. Germline V CDR1 and CDR2: MRHNA, SNTAGT. The CDR3 loop is CASSDGAGGPTDTQYF. The CDR3 DNA is TGTGCCAGCAGTGACGGAGCGGGGGGCCCCACAGATACGCAGTATTTT.